These 2 T cell receptor beta chains came from one sample sequenced in a study of blood T cell repertoires in COVID-19. The repertoire was sequenced with immunoSEQ multiplex PCR; TCRdb's copy has only in-frame clones and lacks some. The data show 430,000 or so clones, 88% seen once. The sequenced sample was PBMCs or T cells enriched from blood (not recorded which). The receptors were sampled from a woman aged 40-49 years who had recovered from COVID-19.

The chain recombines TRBV7-2 with TRBJ1-2; 8 nucleotides agree with TRBD1. Losses at the gene ends were 5 bases for V and 0 bases for J; bases not matched to a gene: 5. The CDR3 length is 15 residues. Germline values: CDR1 SGHTA, CDR2 FQGNSA. The CDR3 reads CASSGGQGSNYGYTF. CDR3 DNA: TGTGCCAGCAGCGGCGGACAGGGCTCTAACTATGGCTACACCTTC.

The V and J genes are TRBV6-5 and TRBJ1-1; TRBD1 is a possible D gene (6 bases). CDR1 is MNHEY, CDR2 SVGAGI, per germline. The CDR3 covers 15 residues. V shed 2 bases and J shed 1 base, with 11 bases lying between them. The CDR3: CASSYLTGKNTEAFF. The CDR3 DNA reads as TGTGCCAGCAGTTACCTTACAGGGAAGAACACTGAAGCTTTCTTT.